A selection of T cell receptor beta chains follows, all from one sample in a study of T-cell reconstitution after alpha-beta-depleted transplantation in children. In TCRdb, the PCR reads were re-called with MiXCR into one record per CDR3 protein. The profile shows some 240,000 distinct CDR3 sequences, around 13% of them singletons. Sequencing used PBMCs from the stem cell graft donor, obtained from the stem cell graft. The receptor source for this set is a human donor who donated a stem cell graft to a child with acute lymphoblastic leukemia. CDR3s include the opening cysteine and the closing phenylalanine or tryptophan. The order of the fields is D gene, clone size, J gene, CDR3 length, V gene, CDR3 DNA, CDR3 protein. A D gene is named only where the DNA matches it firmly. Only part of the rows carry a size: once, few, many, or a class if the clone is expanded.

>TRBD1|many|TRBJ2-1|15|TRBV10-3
TGTGCCATCAGTGACATGACAGGGTCCTACAATGAGCAGTTCTTC
CAISDMTGSYNEQFF
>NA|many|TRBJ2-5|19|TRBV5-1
TGCGCCAGCAGCTTGGTGATCATGGGAGGCCCCCCTGACCAAGAGACCCAGTACTTC
CASSLVIMGGPPDQETQYF
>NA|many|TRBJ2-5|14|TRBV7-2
TGTGCCAGCAGCTTAGGCAGGGCTTTTGAGACCCAGTACTTC
CASSLGRAFETQYF
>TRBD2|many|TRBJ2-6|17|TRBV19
TGTGCCAGTAGTATAGCGGGAGGGTACTCTGGGGCCAACGTCCTGACTTTC
CASSIAGGYSGANVLTF
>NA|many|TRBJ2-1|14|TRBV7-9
TGTGCCAGCAGAAACACAATACATTACAATGAGCAGTTCTTC
CASRNTIHYNEQFF
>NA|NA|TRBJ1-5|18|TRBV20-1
TGCAGTGCTAGAGATGGGGCCCGGCGAGAGGGACGCAATCAGCCCCAGCATTTT
CSARDGARREGRNQPQHF
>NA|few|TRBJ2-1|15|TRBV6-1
TGTGCCAGCAGTGAAGGGGGATTGTGGGACAATGAGCAGTTCTTC
CASSEGGLWDNEQFF
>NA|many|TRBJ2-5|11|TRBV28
TGTGCCAGCGAGGGTGAAGAGACCCAGTACTTC
CASEGEETQYF
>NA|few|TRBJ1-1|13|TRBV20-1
TGCAGTGCTAGCCTGCATCAGAACACTGAAGCTTTCTTT
CSASLHQNTEAFF
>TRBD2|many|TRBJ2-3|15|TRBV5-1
TGCGCCAGCAGCTTGGTAGCGGGAGGGCCTGGTACGCAGTATTTT
CASSLVAGGPGTQYF
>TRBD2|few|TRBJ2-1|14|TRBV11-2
TGTGCCGTTCGGGTAGCGGGACTGTACAATGAGCAGTTCTTC
CAVRVAGLYNEQFF
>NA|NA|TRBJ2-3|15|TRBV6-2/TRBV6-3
TGTGCCAGCAGTTACTCCCGGACAGCTGGAGATACGCAGTATTTT
CASSYSRTAGDTQYF
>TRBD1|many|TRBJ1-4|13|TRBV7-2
TGTGCCACACAGGGGCAATCTAATGAAAAACTGTTTTTT
CATQGQSNEKLFF
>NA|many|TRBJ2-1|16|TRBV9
TGTGCCAGCAGCGACGACCCGGACAGTACCTACAATGAGCAGTTCTTC
CASSDDPDSTYNEQFF
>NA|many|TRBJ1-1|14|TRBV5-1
TGCGCCAGCAGCTACCTATGGTCCAACACTGAAGCTTTCTTT
CASSYLWSNTEAFF
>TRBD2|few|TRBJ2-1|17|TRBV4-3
TGCGCCAGCAGCCAAGATCCCGGCGGGGGGGCCCGGAATGAGCAGTTCTTC
CASSQDPGGGARNEQFF
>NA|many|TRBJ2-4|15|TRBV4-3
TGCGCCAGCAGCCAAGATCCAGGGCCCAAAAACATTCAGTACTTC
CASSQDPGPKNIQYF
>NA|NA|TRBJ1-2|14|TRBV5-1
TGCGCCAGCAGCTTGGATCCGGGGAACTATGGCTACACCTTC
CASSLDPGNYGYTF
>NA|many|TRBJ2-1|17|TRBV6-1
TGTGCCAGCAGTGAAGGGGGTCGAGGTAGCCTCGGGTCTGAGCAGTTCTTC
CASSEGGRGSLGSEQFF
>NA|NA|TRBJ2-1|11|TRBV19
TGTGCCAGTAGTATGGGAGTTGAGCAGTTCTTC
CASSMGVEQFF
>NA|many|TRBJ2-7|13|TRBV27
TGTGCCAGCAGTTCTCATCAGGGTGGCGAGCAGTACTTC
CASSSHQGGEQYF
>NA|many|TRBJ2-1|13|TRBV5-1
TGCGCCAGCAGCTTGGGCAGTCACAATGAGCAGTTCTTC
CASSLGSHNEQFF
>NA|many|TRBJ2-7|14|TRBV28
TGTGCCAGCAGTCCAGGGACGGCCGGCGACGAGCAGTACTTC
CASSPGTAGDEQYF
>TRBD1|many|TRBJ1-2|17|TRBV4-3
TGCGCCAGCAGCCAGCTTGACAGGGCGGCTCCTAACTATGGCTACACCTTC
CASSQLDRAAPNYGYTF
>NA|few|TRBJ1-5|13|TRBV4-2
TGTGCCAGCAGCCAGGGTATCCGGCAGCCCCAGCATTTT
CASSQGIRQPQHF
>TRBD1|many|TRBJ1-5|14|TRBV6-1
TGTGCCAGCAGTGGTGGGACAGGGCGGCAGCCCCAGCATTTT
CASSGGTGRQPQHF
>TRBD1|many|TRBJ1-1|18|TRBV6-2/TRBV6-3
TGTGCCAGCAGTTATCGGCCGGAAGGTAACAGGGGAAACACTGAAGCTTTCTTT
CASSYRPEGNRGNTEAFF
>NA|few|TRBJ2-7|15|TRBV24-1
TGTGCCACCAGTGATGCCCGGACACTTCTAGGAGAGCAGTACTTC
CATSDARTLLGEQYF
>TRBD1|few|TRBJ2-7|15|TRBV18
TGTGCCAGCTCAGAACCGGGACAGGGTTCCTACGAGCAGTACTTC
CASSEPGQGSYEQYF
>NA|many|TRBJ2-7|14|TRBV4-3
TGCGCCAGCAGCCAAGGGGGACCGGGATACGAGCAGTACTTC
CASSQGGPGYEQYF
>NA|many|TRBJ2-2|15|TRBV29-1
TGCAGCGTCGAAGAGGCCAGAGCGAACACCGGGGAGCTGTTTTTT
CSVEEARANTGELFF
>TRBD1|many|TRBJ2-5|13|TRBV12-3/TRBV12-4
TGTGCCAGCAGCCCAGGGGGCTTGGAGACCCAGTACTTC
CASSPGGLETQYF
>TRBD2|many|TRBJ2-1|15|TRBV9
TGTGCCAGCAGCGTAGCTTCGGGGGGAGGGAATGAGCAGTTCTTC
CASSVASGGGNEQFF
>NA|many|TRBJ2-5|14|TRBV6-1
TGTGCCAGCAGACCCCTAGTGTACCAAGAGACCCAGTACTTC
CASRPLVYQETQYF
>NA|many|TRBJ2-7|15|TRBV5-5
TGTGCCAGCACCCGAGATGGCGGTCGGCCCTACGAGCAGTACTTC
CASTRDGGRPYEQYF